This TCR beta chain derives from a study of early T cells in non-severe SARS-CoV-2 infection. At the level of the study: Chains were not paired, and sequencing was done on bulk RNA from unsorted whole blood.

This clonotype appeared many times. Its antigen is unknown. The CDR3 contains 13 residues. Trimming shortened V by 7 bases and J by 2 bases, and 10 bases separated the two germline ends. The TCR library protocol attached unique molecular identifiers to the individual cDNA molecules. A single record per CDR3 protein comes from TCRdb applying MiXCR to the 5' RACE reads. The sample lists some 38,000 distinct CDR3 sequences, approximately 4.6% occurring once. Study-wide results and limits: Sequences matched to VDJdb favored anti-spike CD8 responses, while private and CD4 specificities were missed.

The chain links TRBV12-3 or TRBV12-4 to TRBJ2-3; D remains ambiguous. The specimen sequenced was whole blood. The sequence derives from an adult who was a healthcare worker with PCR-confirmed SARS-CoV-2 infection or an uninfected control (not recorded which). The CDR3 is CASNLPLTDTQYF. For the CDR3, the DNA is TGTGCCAGCAACCTTCCCCTCACAGATACGCAGTATTTT.